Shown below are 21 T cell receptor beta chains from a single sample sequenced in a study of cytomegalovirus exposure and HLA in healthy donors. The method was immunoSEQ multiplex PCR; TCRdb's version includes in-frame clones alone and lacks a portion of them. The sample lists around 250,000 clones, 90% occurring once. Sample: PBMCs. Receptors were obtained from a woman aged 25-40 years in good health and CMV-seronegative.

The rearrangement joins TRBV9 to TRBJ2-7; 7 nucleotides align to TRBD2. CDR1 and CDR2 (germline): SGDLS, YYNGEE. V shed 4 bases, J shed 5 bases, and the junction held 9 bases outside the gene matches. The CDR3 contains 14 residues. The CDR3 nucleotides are TGTGCCAGCAGCCGGGGGGTGTTAGAGAACGAGCAGTACTTC. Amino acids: CASSRGVLENEQYF.

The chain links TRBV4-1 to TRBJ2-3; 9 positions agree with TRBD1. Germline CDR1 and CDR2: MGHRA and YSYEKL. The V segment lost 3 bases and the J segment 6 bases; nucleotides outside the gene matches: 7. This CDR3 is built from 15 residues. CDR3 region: CASSHPDRGGDTQYF. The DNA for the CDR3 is TGCGCCAGCAGCCACCCGGACAGGGGCGGGGATACGCAGTATTTT.

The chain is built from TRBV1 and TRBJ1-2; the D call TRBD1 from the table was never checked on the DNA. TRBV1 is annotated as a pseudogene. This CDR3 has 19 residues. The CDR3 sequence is CTSSQDTDRPGRRDYGYTF. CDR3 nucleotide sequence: TGCACCAGCAGCCAAGATACGGACAGGCCCGGACGGCGGGACTATGGCTACACCTTC.

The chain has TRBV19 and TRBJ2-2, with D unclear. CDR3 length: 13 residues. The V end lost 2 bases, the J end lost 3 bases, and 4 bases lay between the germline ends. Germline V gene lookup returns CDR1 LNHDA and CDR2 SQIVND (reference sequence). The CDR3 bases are TGTGCCAGTAGTATATCCCACACCGGGGAGCTGTTTTTT. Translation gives CASSISHTGELFF.

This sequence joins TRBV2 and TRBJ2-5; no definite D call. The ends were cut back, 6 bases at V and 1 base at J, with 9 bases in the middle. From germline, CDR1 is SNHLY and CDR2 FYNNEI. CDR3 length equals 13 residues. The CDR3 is CASRPGAQETQYF. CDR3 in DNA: TGTGCCAGCAGGCCAGGCGCCCAAGAGACCCAGTACTTC.

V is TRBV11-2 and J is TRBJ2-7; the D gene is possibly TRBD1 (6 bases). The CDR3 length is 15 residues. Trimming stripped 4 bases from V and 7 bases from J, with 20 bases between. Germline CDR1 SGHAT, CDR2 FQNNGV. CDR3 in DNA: TGTGCCAGCAGCTATAGAAGTCAGGGGCCGGGGGAGCAGTACTTC. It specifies CASSYRSQGPGEQYF. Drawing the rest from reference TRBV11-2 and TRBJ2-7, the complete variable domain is EAGVAQSPRYKIIEKRQSVAFWCNPISGHATLYWYQQILGQGPKLLIQFQNNGVVDDSQLPKDRFSAERLKGVDSTLKIQPAKLEDSAVYLCASSYRSQGPGEQYFGPGTRLTVT.

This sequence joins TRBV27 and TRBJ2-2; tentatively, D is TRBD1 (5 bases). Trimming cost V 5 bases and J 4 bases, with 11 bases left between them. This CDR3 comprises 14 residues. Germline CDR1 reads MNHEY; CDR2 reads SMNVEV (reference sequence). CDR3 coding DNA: TGTGCCAGCAGTATCCGACAGCTCACCGGGGAGCTGTTTTTT. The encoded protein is CASSIRQLTGELFF.

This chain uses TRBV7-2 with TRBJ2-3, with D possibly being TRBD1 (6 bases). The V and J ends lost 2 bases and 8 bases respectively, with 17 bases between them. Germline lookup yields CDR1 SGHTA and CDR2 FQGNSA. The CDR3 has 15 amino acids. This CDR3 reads CASSLPPWTEVTQYF. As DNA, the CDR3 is TGTGCCAGCAGCTTACCGCCCTGGACAGAAGTTACGCAGTATTTT.

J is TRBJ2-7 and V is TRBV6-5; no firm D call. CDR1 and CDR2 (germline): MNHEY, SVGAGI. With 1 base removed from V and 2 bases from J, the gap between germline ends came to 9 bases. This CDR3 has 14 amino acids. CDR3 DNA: TGTGCCAGCAGTTACTTCGACAAAGCCTACGAGCAGTACTTC. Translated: CASSYFDKAYEQYF.

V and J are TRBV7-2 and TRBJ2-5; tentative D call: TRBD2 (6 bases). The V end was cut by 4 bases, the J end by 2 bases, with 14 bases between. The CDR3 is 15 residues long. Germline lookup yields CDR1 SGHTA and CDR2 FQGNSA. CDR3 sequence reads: CASSSPGSGQETQYF. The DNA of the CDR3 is TGTGCCAGCAGCTCCCCGGGTAGCGGACAAGAGACCCAGTACTTC.

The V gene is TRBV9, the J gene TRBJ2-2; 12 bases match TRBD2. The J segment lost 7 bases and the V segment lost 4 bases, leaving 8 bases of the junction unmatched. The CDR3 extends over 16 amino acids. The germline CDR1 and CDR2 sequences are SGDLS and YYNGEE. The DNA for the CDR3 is TGTGCCAGCAGCTCCCGGACTAGCGGGACCGGCGGGGAGCTGTTTTTT. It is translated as CASSSRTSGTGGELFF.

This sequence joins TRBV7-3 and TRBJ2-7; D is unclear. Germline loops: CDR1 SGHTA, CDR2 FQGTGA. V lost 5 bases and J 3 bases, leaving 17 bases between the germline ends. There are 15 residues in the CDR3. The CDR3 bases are TGTGCCAGCAGCCTTCACAGTTTAGGTGGCTACGAGCAGTACTTC. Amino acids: CASSLHSLGGYEQYF.

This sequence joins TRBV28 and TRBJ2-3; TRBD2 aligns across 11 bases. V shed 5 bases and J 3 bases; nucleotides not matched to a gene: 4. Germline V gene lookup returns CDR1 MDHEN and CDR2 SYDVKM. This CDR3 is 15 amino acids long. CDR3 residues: CASSILAGATDTQYF. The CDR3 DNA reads TGTGCCAGCAGTATACTAGCGGGAGCAACAGATACGCAGTATTTT. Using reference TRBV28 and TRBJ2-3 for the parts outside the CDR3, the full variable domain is DVKVTQSSRYLVKRTGEKVFLECVQDMDHENMFWYRQDPGLGLRLIYFSYDVKMKEKGDIPEGYSVSREKKERFSLILESASTNQTSMYLCASSILAGATDTQYFGPGTRLTVL.

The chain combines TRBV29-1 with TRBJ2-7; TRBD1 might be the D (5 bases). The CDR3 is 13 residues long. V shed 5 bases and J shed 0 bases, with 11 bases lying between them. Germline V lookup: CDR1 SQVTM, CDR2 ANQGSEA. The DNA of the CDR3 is TGCAGCGTTAAGGGGCGGAACTCCTACGAGCAGTACTTC. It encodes CSVKGRNSYEQYF.

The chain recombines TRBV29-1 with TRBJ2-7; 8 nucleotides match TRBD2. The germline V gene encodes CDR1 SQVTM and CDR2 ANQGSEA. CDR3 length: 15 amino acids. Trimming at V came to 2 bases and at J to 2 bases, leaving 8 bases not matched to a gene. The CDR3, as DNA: TGCAGCGTTGAATCGCCGGGAGGGCAAACCTACGAGCAGTACTTC. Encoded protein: CSVESPGGQTYEQYF.

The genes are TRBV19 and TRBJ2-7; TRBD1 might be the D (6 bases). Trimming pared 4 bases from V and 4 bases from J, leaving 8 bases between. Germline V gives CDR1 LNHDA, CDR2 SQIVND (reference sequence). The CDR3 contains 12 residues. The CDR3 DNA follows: TGTGCCAGTAGTAAGGACAGTTACGAGCAGTACTTC. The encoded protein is CASSKDSYEQYF.

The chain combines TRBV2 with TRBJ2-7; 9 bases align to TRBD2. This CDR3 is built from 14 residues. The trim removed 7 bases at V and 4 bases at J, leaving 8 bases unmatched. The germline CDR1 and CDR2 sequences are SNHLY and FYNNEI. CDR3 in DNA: TGTGCCAGCATTCCGCGGGAGGGCCGATACGAGCAGTACTTC. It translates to CASIPREGRYEQYF.

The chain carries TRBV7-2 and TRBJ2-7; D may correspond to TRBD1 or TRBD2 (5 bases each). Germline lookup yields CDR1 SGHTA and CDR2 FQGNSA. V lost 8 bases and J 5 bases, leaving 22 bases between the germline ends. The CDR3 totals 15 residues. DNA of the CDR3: TGTGCCAGCTCTAATCCCGGGACGGCTCGGGACGAGCAGTACTTC. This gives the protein CASSNPGTARDEQYF. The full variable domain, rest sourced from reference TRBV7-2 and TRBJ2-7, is GAGVSQSPSNKVTEKGKDVELRCDPISGHTALYWYRQSLGQGLEFLIYFQGNSAPDKSGLPSDRFSAERTGGSVSTLTIQRTQQEDSAVYLCASSNPGTARDEQYFGPGTRLTVT.

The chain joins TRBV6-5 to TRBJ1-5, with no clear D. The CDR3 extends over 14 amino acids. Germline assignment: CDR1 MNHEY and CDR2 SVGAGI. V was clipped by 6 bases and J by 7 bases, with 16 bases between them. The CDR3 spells CASSQLPGKQPQHF. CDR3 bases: TGTGCCAGCAGCCAACTTCCGGGGAAACAGCCCCAGCATTTT.

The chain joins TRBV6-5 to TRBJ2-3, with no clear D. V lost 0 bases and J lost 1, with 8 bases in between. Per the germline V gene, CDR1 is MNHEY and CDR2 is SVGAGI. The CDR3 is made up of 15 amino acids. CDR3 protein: CASSYSKAGTDTQYF. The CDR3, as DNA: TGTGCCAGCAGTTACTCGAAGGCAGGCACAGATACGCAGTATTTT.

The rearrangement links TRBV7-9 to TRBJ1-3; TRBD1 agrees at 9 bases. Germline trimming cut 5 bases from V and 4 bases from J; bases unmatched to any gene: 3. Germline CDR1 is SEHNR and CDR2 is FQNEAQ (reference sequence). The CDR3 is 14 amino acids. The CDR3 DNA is TGTGCCAGCAGCATGGGACAGGGAGGAAACACCATATATTTT. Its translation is CASSMGQGGNTIYF.